The clone carrying this T cell receptor beta chain was seen a few times. One junction end does not reproduce the germline sequence, and a read error may be involved. This entry belongs to a study of T cells in Graves' hyperthyroidism and ophthalmopathy. The germline V gene has CDR1 SEHNR and CDR2 FQNEAQ (reference sequence). The CDR3 covers 13 residues. The source material, RNA transcripts, was used to amplify TCR beta CDR3 regions. Researchers ran a first-round RT-PCR on the TCR CDR3 using the HTBI primer set. TCRdb redid the calling of the multiplex PCR reads with MiXCR, one entry per CDR3 protein. The sample holds 450,000 to 550,000 distinct CDR3 sequences, about 24% seen once.

This sequence joins TRBV7-9 and TRBJ2-7; D is uncertain. This clonotype originated in a woman in her twenties or thirties with Graves' ophthalmopathy. Sample: blood. In DNA form, the CDR3 reads TGTGCCAGCAGCCCCGAGACCTCCTACGAGCGGTACTTC. Translated: CASSPETSYERYF.